This is a list of T cell receptor beta chains from one sample in a study of Ad26.COV2.S vaccination and SARS-CoV-2 variants. The table came from immunoSEQ multiplex PCR; TCRdb's copy has only in-frame clones and leaves some out. This sample has 350,000 to 500,000 clones, with roughly 88% found just once. The specimen was peripheral blood, collected in a trial of Ad26.COV2.S vaccine versus placebo. Source of these receptors: a person between 18 and 60 years old who received the Ad26.COV2.S COVID-19 vaccine or a placebo. Both conserved end residues are part of each CDR3. Each record gives: D gene, V gene, J gene, clone size, CDR3 protein, CDR3 DNA. A D gene is named only where the DNA matches it firmly. Some rows mark clone size as missing; the rest say once, few, many or name a class of expanded clone.

>TRBD1|TRBV19|TRBJ2-2|-
CASTTQGAGGELFF
TGTGCCAGTACCACACAGGGGGCGGGCGGGGAGCTGTTTTTT
>-|TRBV12-3/TRBV12-4|TRBJ2-3|-
CASTNGADTQYF
TGTGCCAGCACTAATGGGGCAGATACGCAGTATTTT
>-|TRBV7-2|TRBJ2-3|-
CASSDPGWDTQYF
TGTGCCAGCAGCGATCCCGGATGGGATACGCAGTATTTT
>-|TRBV6-5|TRBJ1-4|-
CASSPGDFGEKLFF
TGTGCCAGCAGTCCAGGGGATTTCGGGGAAAAACTGTTTTTT
>-|TRBV6-2/TRBV6-3|TRBJ1-1|-
CASSDTGYTEAFF
TGTGCCAGCAGCGATACAGGGTACACTGAAGCTTTCTTT
>TRBD1|TRBV9|TRBJ1-3|few
CASSAPGGDYSGNTIYF
TGTGCCAGCAGCGCCCCAGGGGGAGACTACTCTGGAAACACCATATATTTT
>TRBD1|TRBV5-1|TRBJ1-6|-
CASSPGQGDSPLHF
TGCGCCAGCAGCCCCGGACAGGGCGATTCACCCCTCCACTTT
>-|TRBV5-1|TRBJ2-2|-
CASSMGTANTGELFF
TGCGCCAGCAGCATGGGGACGGCGAACACCGGGGAGCTGTTTTTT
>-|TRBV9|TRBJ1-1|-
CASSVGGHGRAGEAFF
TGTGCCAGCAGCGTAGGTGGGCATGGCAGGGCGGGTGAAGCTTTCTTT
>TRBD2|TRBV6-4|TRBJ2-3|-
CASSDRGGLSTDTQYF
TGTGCCAGCAGTGACCGCGGGGGGTTGAGCACAGATACGCAGTATTTT
>TRBD1|TRBV28|TRBJ1-5|-
CASSLSGQDRNQPQHF
TGTGCCAGCAGTTTATCGGGACAGGACCGCAATCAGCCCCAGCATTTT
>-|TRBV5-6|TRBJ1-1|-
CASSRLSWQGLLNTEAFF
TGTGCCAGCAGCCGACTGTCCTGGCAGGGGCTCTTGAACACTGAAGCTTTCTTT
>-|TRBV6-2/TRBV6-3|TRBJ2-1|once
CASSYSTLRYFYNEQFF
TGTGCCAGCAGTTACTCGACCCTCAGGTACTTCTACAATGAGCAGTTCTTC
>TRBD1|TRBV5-1|TRBJ2-1|-
CASSPGQGPLDEQFF
TGCGCCAGCAGCCCTGGACAGGGGCCCCTCGATGAGCAGTTCTTC
>-|TRBV6-5|TRBJ2-7|-
CASSWGGLTYEQYF
TGTGCCAGCAGTTGGGGGGGCCTAACCTACGAGCAGTACTTC
>TRBD2|TRBV10-3|TRBJ2-3|-
CAITKTGRDGDTQYF
TGTGCCATCACCAAAACGGGGAGGGATGGAGATACGCAGTATTTT
>-|TRBV4-3|TRBJ2-2|-
CASSQGTGPNTGELFF
TGCGCCAGCAGCCAAGGTACAGGCCCGAACACCGGGGAGCTGTTTTTT
>TRBD1|TRBV19|TRBJ1-2|-
CASSIGDRAVYGYTF
TGTGCCAGTAGTATAGGAGACAGGGCTGTCTATGGCTACACCTTC
>-|TRBV4-3|TRBJ2-3|few
CASSQDREFATDTQYF
TGCGCCAGCAGCCAAGATCGAGAATTTGCCACAGATACGCAGTATTTT
>-|TRBV27|TRBJ2-2|-
CASSLLHTGELFF
TGTGCCAGCAGTTTGTTACACACCGGGGAGCTGTTTTTT
>TRBD1|TRBV19|TRBJ2-2|-
CASTRRGGPYFAGELFF
TGTGCCAGTACCCGTAGAGGGGGCCCTTACTTCGCCGGGGAGCTGTTTTTT
>-|TRBV7-2|TRBJ2-2|-
CASSLLASNTGELFF
TGTGCCAGCAGCTTACTGGCTTCGAACACCGGGGAGCTGTTTTTT
>-|TRBV6-5|TRBJ1-1|-
CASSYYKNTEAFF
TGTGCCAGCAGTTACTATAAGAACACTGAAGCTTTCTTT
>-|TRBV12-3/TRBV12-4|TRBJ2-5|-
CASSFVGGDQYF
TGTGCCAGCAGTTTTGTAGGGGGGGACCAGTACTTC
>-|TRBV20-1|TRBJ1-5|once
CSASSWSVYSNQPQHF
TGCAGTGCTAGTAGCTGGTCAGTCTATAGCAATCAGCCCCAGCATTTT
>-|TRBV2|TRBJ2-1|-
CASSGLGNEQFF
TGTGCCAGCAGTGGTTTGGGTAATGAGCAGTTCTTC
>TRBD1|TRBV7-2|TRBJ2-3|-
CASSPRGQGGGVGTDTQYF
TGTGCCAGCAGCCCACGGGGACAGGGGGGCGGGGTGGGCACAGATACGCAGTATTTT
>-|TRBV2|TRBJ1-1|-
CASKPGGTEAFF
TGTGCCAGCAAGCCGGGGGGCACTGAAGCTTTCTTT
>-|TRBV13|TRBJ2-2|once
CASRLSFSGELFF
TGTGCCAGCAGACTCTCCTTTTCGGGGGAGCTGTTTTTT
>-|TRBV18|TRBJ2-3|-
CASSPSQGEGDTQYF
TGTGCCAGCTCACCGTCCCAGGGGGAGGGAGATACGCAGTATTTT
>TRBD2|TRBV28|TRBJ2-3|-
CASSRTSGGRDTQYF
TGTGCCAGCAGTCGGACTAGCGGGGGGAGGGATACGCAGTATTTT
>-|TRBV21-1|TRBJ2-7|-
CASSKVIRVSEQYF
TGTGCCAGCAGCAAAGTGATCAGGGTGTCCGAGCAGTACTTC